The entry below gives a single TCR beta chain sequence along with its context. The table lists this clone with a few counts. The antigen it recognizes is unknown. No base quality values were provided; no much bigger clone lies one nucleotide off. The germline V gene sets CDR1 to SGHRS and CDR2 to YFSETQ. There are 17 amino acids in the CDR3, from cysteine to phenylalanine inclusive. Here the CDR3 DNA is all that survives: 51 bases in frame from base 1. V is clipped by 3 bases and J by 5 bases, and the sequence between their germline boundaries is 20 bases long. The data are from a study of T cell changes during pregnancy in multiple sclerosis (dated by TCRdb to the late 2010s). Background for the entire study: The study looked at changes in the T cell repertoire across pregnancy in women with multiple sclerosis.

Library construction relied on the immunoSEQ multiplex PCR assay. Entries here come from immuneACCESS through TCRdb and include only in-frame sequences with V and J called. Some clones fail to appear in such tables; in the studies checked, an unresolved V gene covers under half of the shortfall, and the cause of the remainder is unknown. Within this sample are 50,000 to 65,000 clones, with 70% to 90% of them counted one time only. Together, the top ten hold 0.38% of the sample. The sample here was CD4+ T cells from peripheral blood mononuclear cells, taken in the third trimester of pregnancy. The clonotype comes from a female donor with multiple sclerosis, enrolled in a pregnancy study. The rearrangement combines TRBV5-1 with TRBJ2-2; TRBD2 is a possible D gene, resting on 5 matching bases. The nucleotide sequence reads TGCGCCAGCAGCTCGGTTATAGGTTTCTCGGGAACCGGGGAGCTGTTTTTT. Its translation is CASSSVIGFSGTGELFF.